This TCR beta chain was retrieved from a study of T cell changes during pregnancy in multiple sclerosis. The germline V gene has CDR1 SEHNR and CDR2 FQNEAQ (reference sequence). The CDR3 has 14 amino acids. The V end was cut by 5 bases, the J end by 1 base, with 12 bases between. The method was immunoSEQ multiplex PCR; TCRdb's version includes in-frame clones alone and lacks a portion of them. This sample has over 90,000 clones; 93% occur once, and the top ten carry around 0.99%. The receptor comes from a female donor with multiple sclerosis, enrolled in a pregnancy study. The chain uses TRBV7-9 and TRBJ2-7; a possible D gene is TRBD1 (5 bases). This sample comprised peripheral blood, obtained after pregnancy. The CDR3 reads CASSPPRVSYEQYF. DNA for the CDR3: TGTGCCAGCAGCCCCCCCAGGGTTTCCTACGAGCAGTACTTC.